These 24 T cell receptor beta chains originate from one sample sequenced in a study of blood T cell repertoires in COVID-19. Sequenced by immunoSEQ multiplex PCR; TCRdb stores in-frame clones only, minus some. The sample has around 200,000 clones; around 90% are singletons. The sequenced sample was PBMCs or T cells enriched from blood (not recorded which). These TCRs come from a woman in her thirties who had recovered from COVID-19.

CDR3 nucleotide sequence: TGTGCCAGCAGCTTAAGCCCAGGGGCCACGAATGAGCAGTTCTTC. It specifies CASSLSPGATNEQFF. The rearrangement uses TRBV7-2 and TRBJ2-1, with D tentatively TRBD1 (6 bases). The length of the CDR3 is 15 residues. The V gene's germline CDR1 is SGHTA and CDR2 FQGNSA. Trimming stripped 2 bases from V and 7 bases from J, with 15 bases between.

The V and J genes are TRBV7-6 and TRBJ2-7, with D possibly being TRBD2 (6 bases). With 5 bases removed from V and 3 bases from J, the gap between germline ends came to 17 bases. The CDR3 has 15 amino acids. The germline CDR1 and CDR2 sequences are SGHVS and FNYEAQ. The CDR3 DNA is TGTGCCAGCAGCCCGGGTAGGGGAGGAGGCTACGAGCAGTACTTC. Translation gives CASSPGRGGGYEQYF. The variable domain in full, completed from reference TRBV7-6 and TRBJ2-7, reads GAGVSQSPRYKVTKRGQDVALRCDPISGHVSLYWYRQALGQGPEFLTYFNYEAQQDKSGLPNDRFSAERPEGSISTLTIQRTEQRDSAMYRCASSPGRGGGYEQYFGPGTRLTVT.

The CDR3 reads CASSLERDSNYNEQFF. The CDR3 coding sequence is TGTGCCAGCAGCTTAGAAAGGGACAGCAACTACAATGAGCAGTTCTTC. The chain links TRBV7-6 to TRBJ2-1; 7 nucleotides agree with TRBD1. V lost 1 base, J lost 3 bases, and 6 bases stayed unmatched. This CDR3 has 16 residues. Germline CDR1 reads SGHVS; CDR2 reads FNYEAQ.

The chain is built from TRBV5-1 and TRBJ1-2, with 8 bases fitting TRBD1. With V trimmed by 3 bases and J by 4 bases, 5 bases remained unmatched. The CDR3 consists of 14 residues. Per germline, CDR1 SGHRS and CDR2 YFSETQ. The CDR3 DNA reads as TGCGCCAGCAGCTACGGACAGGGAACCTATGGCTACACCTTC. This sequence encodes CASSYGQGTYGYTF.

This sequence joins TRBV4-1 and TRBJ1-1; D gene unclear. This CDR3 spans 13 amino acids. The germline V gene has CDR1 MGHRA and CDR2 YSYEKL. Trimming stripped 0 bases from V and 3 bases from J, with 5 bases between. CDR3 DNA: TGCGCCAGCAGCCAAGAGTCCTACACTGAAGCTTTCTTT. Amino acids: CASSQESYTEAFF.

The J gene is TRBJ1-6, the V gene TRBV6-2 or TRBV6-3; no clear D gene. The CDR3 is 17 amino acids. The V gene lost 5 bases and the J gene lost 0 bases, with 14 bases spanning the gap. CDR1 MNHEY and CDR2 SVGEGT come from the germline V gene. CDR3 nucleotide sequence: TGTGCCAGCAGTAAAAACTATAGGAGCTCCTATAATTCACCCCTCCACTTT. Its protein product is CASSKNYRSSYNSPLHF.

This chain connects TRBV5-1 to TRBJ2-5, with TRBD2 matching 11 bases. Trimming at V came to 3 bases and at J to 4 bases, leaving 8 bases not matched to a gene. The CDR3 has 16 amino acids. Germline assignment: CDR1 SGHRS and CDR2 YFSETQ. As DNA, the CDR3 is TGCGCCAGCAGCTCCTTAGCGGGGGGGATCGGAGAGACCCAGTACTTC. Residues: CASSSLAGGIGETQYF. The whole variable domain, remainder taken from reference TRBV5-1 and TRBJ2-5, is KAGVTQTPRYLIKTRGQQVTLSCSPISGHRSVSWYQQTPGQGLQFLFEYFSETQRNKGNFPGRFSGRQFSNSRSEMNVSTLELGDSALYLCASSSLAGGIGETQYFGPGTRLLVL.

The chain is built from TRBV2 and TRBJ1-1; TRBD1 matches at 9 bases. There are 14 residues in the CDR3. With 6 bases clipped from V and 4 bases from J, the junction kept 6 bases outside the gene matches. The germline V gene encodes CDR1 SNHLY and CDR2 FYNNEI. The CDR3 bases are TGTGCCAGCAGACAAACAGGGGGCCTCACTGAAGCTTTCTTT. Protein product: CASRQTGGLTEAFF.

The chain couples TRBV6-5 to TRBJ2-1; D is possibly TRBD2 (5 bases). Germline-derived CDR1 and CDR2 are MNHEY and SVGAGI. The CDR3 loop spans 15 amino acids. Trimming stripped 2 bases from V and 0 bases from J, with 8 bases between. The CDR3 loop is CASSYGGPSYNEQFF. CDR3 in DNA: TGTGCCAGCAGTTACGGAGGTCCCTCCTACAATGAGCAGTTCTTC.

The V call is TRBV4-2, the J call TRBJ2-3, with 8 positions matching TRBD1. The CDR3 runs to 16 residues. With V trimmed by 3 bases and J by 5 bases, 10 bases remained unmatched. Looked up from germline, CDR1 is LGHNA and CDR2 is YNFKEQ. The CDR3 spells CASSHVDPTGVDTQYF. In nucleotides, the CDR3 is TGTGCCAGCAGCCACGTAGATCCGACAGGGGTAGATACGCAGTATTTT.

The V and J genes are TRBV7-9 and TRBJ1-1; D is perhaps TRBD1 (5 bases). Germline CDR1 and CDR2: SEHNR and FQNEAQ (reference sequence). Trimming removed 1 base at V and 1 base at J, with 10 bases between. This CDR3 has 15 residues. Here the CDR3 DNA reads TGTGCCAGCAGCTTAGGGGGCGCTTGGAACACTGAAGCTTTCTTT. Its protein is CASSLGGAWNTEAFF. The full variable domain, completed using reference TRBV7-9 and TRBJ1-1, is DTGVSQNPRHKITKRGQNVTFRCDPISEHNRLYWYRQTLGQGPEFLTYFQNEAQLEKSRLLSDRFSAERPKGSFSTLEIQRTEQGDSAMYLCASSLGGAWNTEAFFGQGTRLTVV.

J is TRBJ1-3 and V is TRBV2; the match to TRBD1 covers 7 bases. The germline V gene has CDR1 SNHLY and CDR2 FYNNEI. The CDR3 consists of 15 residues. V lost 4 bases, J lost 2 bases, and 5 bases stayed unmatched. This CDR3 is CASSGTGETGNTIYF. CDR3 nucleotides: TGTGCCAGCAGTGGAACAGGGGAAACTGGAAACACCATATATTTT.

V gene TRBV7-8 combines with J gene TRBJ2-6, with a weak D call TRBD2 (6 bases). CDR3 length equals 18 residues. Deletions cut 1 base from V and 2 bases from J, with 15 bases between. The germline CDR1 and CDR2 sequences are SGHVS and FQNEAQ. CDR3 protein: CASSLGAIGGAGANVLTF. CDR3 nucleotide sequence: TGTGCCAGCAGCTTAGGGGCCATCGGGGGAGCTGGGGCCAACGTCCTGACTTTC.

As regards this clone: In the same sample, other DNA sequences code for this CDR3. The genes are TRBV27 and TRBJ1-2; no reliable D call. This CDR3 comprises 12 residues. The germline gives CDR1 MNHEY, CDR2 SMNVEV (reference sequence). Trimming pared 4 bases from V and 3 bases from J, leaving 6 bases between. CDR3 protein: CASSSGDYGYTF. DNA of the CDR3: TGTGCCAGCAGTTCCGGGGACTATGGCTACACCTTC.

This clone has only a few counts. The rearrangement uses TRBV4-2 and TRBJ2-3, with 10 bases that match TRBD2. The CDR3 is 17 amino acids. V was clipped by 3 bases and J by 1 base; unmatched bases: 7. Germline CDR1 and CDR2: LGHNA and YNFKEQ. The chain's CDR3 is CASSHYDGTSGTDTQYF. The CDR3 DNA reads as TGTGCCAGCAGCCACTATGACGGGACTAGCGGCACAGATACGCAGTATTTT.

The CDR3 region is CAISAGGSYEQYF. The CDR3 nucleotides are TGTGCCATCAGTGCGGGGGGGTCCTACGAGCAGTACTTC. The V gene is TRBV10-3, the J gene TRBJ2-7, with 8 bases aligning to TRBD2. CDR1 and CDR2 (germline): ENHRY, SYGVKD. The CDR3 extends over 13 amino acids. Losses at the gene ends were 4 bases for V and 1 base for J; bases not matched to a gene: 0.

The V gene is TRBV19, the J gene TRBJ2-6, with D possibly matching TRBD1 (6 bases). The CDR3 totals 15 residues. V was shortened by 5 bases and J by 4 bases, with 12 bases between the two germline ends. Germline V gene data show CDR1 as LNHDA and CDR2 as SQIVND (reference sequence). The chain's CDR3 is CASSVNREGANVLTF. CDR3 nucleotides: TGTGCCAGTAGTGTAAACAGGGAAGGGGCCAACGTCCTGACTTTC.

This chain connects TRBV6-5 to TRBJ1-1, with 9 bases aligning to TRBD1. The CDR3 sequence is 14 residues long. From germline, CDR1 is MNHEY and CDR2 SVGAGI. V was clipped by 6 bases and J by 4 bases; unmatched bases: 6. The CDR3 here is CASRTQGAATEAFF. CDR3 sequence (DNA): TGTGCCAGCAGGACACAGGGGGCTGCCACTGAAGCTTTCTTT.

V and J are TRBV11-2 and TRBJ1-1; maybe TRBD1 (5 bases). Germline CDR1 and CDR2: SGHAT and FQNNGV. V lost 1 base, J lost 4 bases, and 16 bases lay in between. The CDR3 consists of 16 residues. The CDR3 DNA is TGTGCCAGCAGCTTAGGGGGAAAGGGGAGGGGCACTGAAGCTTTCTTT. Protein: CASSLGGKGRGTEAFF.

V gene TRBV6-2 or TRBV6-3 combines with J gene TRBJ2-2; possibly TRBD2 for D (5 bases). V lost 0 bases, J lost 1 base, and 6 bases lay in between. Germline CDR1 MNHEY, CDR2 SVGEGT. The CDR3 length is 15 residues. Written as DNA, the CDR3 is TGTGCCAGCAGTTACTCGGACTGGAACACCGGGGAGCTGTTTTTT. It specifies CASSYSDWNTGELFF.

A single count supports this clone. The CDR3 loop reads CASSLQGGGLKPDTQYF. In DNA, the CDR3 is TGTGCCAGCAGCTTACAAGGGGGGGGGCTTAAGCCAGATACGCAGTATTTT. The chain links TRBV7-2 to TRBJ2-3, with D maybe TRBD2 (7 bases). Germline lookup yields CDR1 SGHTA and CDR2 FQGNSA. The CDR3 consists of 17 residues. V was trimmed by 2 bases and J by 4 bases, leaving 19 bases between them.

V gene TRBV4-3 combines with J gene TRBJ1-6; D gene uncertain. Germline V gene lookup returns CDR1 LGHNA and CDR2 YSLEER. V shed 0 bases and J shed 10 bases, with 13 bases lying between them. This CDR3 contains 15 residues. The CDR3 loop is CASSQDSAAGSPLHF. The CDR3 DNA follows: TGCGCCAGCAGCCAAGATTCGGCCGCAGGCTCACCCCTCCACTTT.

This chain uses TRBV7-2 with TRBJ2-7; 9 bases line up with TRBD2. This CDR3 spans 14 amino acids. V lost 4 bases and J lost 6; bases outside the gene matches: 7. Germline V gene data show CDR1 as SGHTA and CDR2 as FQGNSA. The CDR3 is CASSSVAGALEQYF. The CDR3 DNA is TGTGCCAGCAGCTCAGTAGCGGGGGCCCTCGAGCAGTACTTC.

The V call is TRBV11-1, the J call TRBJ1-1, with D uncertain. Germline assignment: CDR1 SGHAT and CDR2 FQDESV (reference sequence). The V end lost 3 bases, the J end lost 1 base, and 12 bases lay between the germline ends. The CDR3 runs to 15 residues. DNA of the CDR3: TGTGCCAGCAGCTTTACAATATCTGGGAACACTGAAGCTTTCTTT. It specifies CASSFTISGNTEAFF.